The 19 T cell receptor beta chains reported below all come from one sample, sequenced in a study of shared clonotypes between healthy human individuals. Naive CD8 populations comprised CD45RO-negative cells positively selected for CCR7, excluding terminally differentiated effector memory CD45RA+ cells. Using immunoSEQ multiplex PCR, the repertoire was profiled, and TCRdb retains in-frame clones only, with some absent. The table shows about 1,900,000 clones, with about 95% occurring only once. The sequenced material came from naive CD8+ T cells sorted from blood. The origin of the receptors is a man between 18 and 35 years old in good health.

The CDR3 coding sequence is TGTGCCAGCAGCCCTGACAGAGCCTACGAGCAGTACTTC. It codes for CASSPDRAYEQYF. The V call is TRBV11-2, the J call TRBJ2-5, with a weak D call TRBD1 (5 bases). The DNA end is a closer match to TRBJ2-7, so the J assignment may be wrong. This CDR3 has 13 residues. CDR1 and CDR2 (germline): SGHAT, FQNNGV.

The chain joins TRBV18 to TRBJ2-3; D is undetermined. There are 16 residues in the CDR3. Trimming pared 0 bases from V and 6 bases from J, leaving 16 bases between. CDR1 and CDR2 from the germline V gene are KGHSH and LQKENI. Here the CDR3 reads CASSPPENPRGDTQYF. The CDR3 coding sequence is TGTGCCAGCTCACCACCGGAGAACCCCCGCGGTGATACGCAGTATTTT.

The chain couples TRBV2 to TRBJ2-7, with 7 bases matching TRBD2. Losses at the gene ends were 3 bases for V and 4 bases for J; bases not matched to a gene: 9. Germline V gene data show CDR1 as SNHLY and CDR2 as FYNNEI. This CDR3 has 15 residues. CDR3 nucleotide sequence: TGTGCCAGCAGTGAGCCGGGACTAACTGGGTACGAGCAGTACTTC. It encodes CASSEPGLTGYEQYF.

The rearrangement uses TRBV5-1 and TRBJ2-7, with 9 positions matching TRBD1. The CDR3 is 16 amino acids. V shed 4 bases, J shed 2 bases, and the junction held 10 bases outside the gene matches. Per the germline V gene, CDR1 is SGHRS and CDR2 is YFSETQ. CDR3: CASSTDRDRETYEQYF. In nucleotides, the CDR3 is TGCGCCAGCAGCACGGACCGGGACAGGGAGACCTACGAGCAGTACTTC.

This chain connects TRBV18 to TRBJ1-1; D gene ambiguous. The germline V and J ends were trimmed by 0 bases and 0 bases, with 17 bases remaining between them. The germline gives CDR1 KGHSH, CDR2 LQKENI. This CDR3 spans 18 amino acids. The CDR3 nucleotides read TGTGCCAGCTCACCACCGAGAGAGGGCTTTGGCATGAACACTGAAGCTTTCTTT. Amino acids: CASSPPREGFGMNTEAFF.

The chain has TRBV6-5 and TRBJ2-7; D could derive from TRBD1 or TRBD2 (5 bases each). This CDR3 is built from 12 residues. V was trimmed by 10 bases and J by 0 bases, leaving 10 bases between them. In germline, CDR1 is MNHEY, CDR2 SVGAGI. For the CDR3, the DNA is TGTGCCACCGGGGCCAGCTCCTACGAGCAGTACTTC. This codes for CATGASSYEQYF.

This chain joins TRBV5-3 and TRBJ2-7, with D perhaps matching TRBD1 or TRBD2 (5 bases each). TRBV5-3 is recorded as an ORF, its role being uncertain. The CDR3 contains 16 residues. With 4 bases removed from V and 5 bases from J, the gap between germline ends came to 22 bases. The CDR3 spells CARSQNETEEVDEQYF. The CDR3, as DNA: TGTGCCAGAAGCCAGAACGAGACAGAGGAGGTTGACGAGCAGTACTTC.

DNA of the CDR3: TGCGCCAGCAGCTTGGATCGCCCGACTAGCGGGGAAGGTGTCTACAATGAGCAGTTCTTC. Amino acids: CASSLDRPTSGEGVYNEQFF. This rearrangement joins TRBV5-1 to TRBJ2-1, with 11 bases fitting TRBD2. Germline CDR1 is SGHRS and CDR2 is YFSETQ. The CDR3 is made up of 20 amino acids. V trimming: 0 bases; J trimming: 3 bases; junction bases outside the gene matches: 14.

The V and J genes are TRBV5-4 and TRBJ2-5, with 11 bases aligning to TRBD1. The CDR3 loop spans 17 amino acids. The V segment lost 4 bases and the J segment 1 base; nucleotides outside the gene matches: 9. Germline V gene lookup returns CDR1 SGHNT and CDR2 YYREEE (reference sequence). In DNA, the CDR3 is TGTGCCAGCAGCCCGGAGGGGACAGGGGGACCCCAAGAGACCCAGTACTTC. Translated: CASSPEGTGGPQETQYF.

This clone showed up just once. The CDR3 sequence: CASSLASGASSYEQYF. In nucleotides, the CDR3 is TGTGCCAGCAGCTTAGCTAGCGGGGCTAGCTCCTACGAGCAGTACTTC. This chain joins TRBV7-6 and TRBJ2-7; the match to TRBD2 covers 8 bases. In germline, CDR1 is SGHVS, CDR2 FNYEAQ. J gave up 0 bases and V 0 bases, and 4 bases lay outside the gene matches. The CDR3 totals 16 residues. Combining the CDR3 with reference TRBV7-6 and TRBJ2-7 gives the whole variable domain GAGVSQSPRYKVTKRGQDVALRCDPISGHVSLYWYRQALGQGPEFLTYFNYEAQQDKSGLPNDRFSAERPEGSISTLTIQRTEQRDSAMYRCASSLASGASSYEQYFGPGTRLTVT.

CDR3 residues: CAIRGERTARYEQYF. Written as DNA, the CDR3 is TGTGCCATCAGAGGAGAAAGGACAGCCCGCTACGAGCAGTACTTC. The chain has TRBV10-3 and TRBJ2-7; a weak D match, TRBD1 (6 bases). V was shortened by 6 bases and J by 3 bases, with 18 bases between the two germline ends. CDR1 is ENHRY and CDR2 is SYGVKD in the germline V gene. The CDR3 is 15 residues long.

The V and J genes are TRBV6-5 and TRBJ2-5; possibly TRBD1 or TRBD2 for D (6 bases each). CDR1 is MNHEY and CDR2 is SVGAGI in the germline V gene. CDR3 length: 16 residues. V was trimmed by 4 bases and J by 5 bases, leaving 20 bases between them. The CDR3 loop is CASSSASTGAAETQYF. DNA of the CDR3: TGTGCCAGCAGTTCCGCCTCTACGGGGGCGGCGGAGACCCAGTACTTC.

As concerns this clone: The same CDR3 also results from other DNA sequences found in this sample. V gene TRBV6-5 combines with J gene TRBJ2-5; 13 bases match TRBD2. Trimming cost V 5 bases and J 5 bases; bases outside gene matches: 5. Germline-derived CDR1 and CDR2 are MNHEY and SVGAGI. This CDR3 has 15 residues. CDR3 in DNA: TGTGCCAGCAGTCAACTAGCGGGGGGGGTTGAGACCCAGTACTTC. Its translation: CASSQLAGGVETQYF.

The chain uses TRBV7-2 and TRBJ1-2; TRBD1 matches 7 bases. Trimming removed 3 bases from V and 6 bases from J; junction bases left unmatched: 1. Germline V gene sequence: CDR1 SGHTA, CDR2 FQGNSA. The CDR3 contains 12 residues. CDR3 in amino acids: CASSLTGNGYTF. CDR3 in DNA: TGTGCCAGCAGCTTGACAGGGAATGGCTACACCTTC. The whole variable domain, remainder taken from reference TRBV7-2 and TRBJ1-2, is GAGVSQSPSNKVTEKGKDVELRCDPISGHTALYWYRQSLGQGLEFLIYFQGNSAPDKSGLPSDRFSAERTGGSVSTLTIQRTQQEDSAVYLCASSLTGNGYTFGSGTRLTVV.

The V gene is TRBV7-9, the J gene TRBJ1-1; D ambiguous. Trimming removed 1 base from V and 8 bases from J, with 11 bases in between. The CDR3 runs 13 residues. The V gene's germline CDR1 is SEHNR and CDR2 FQNEAQ (reference sequence). This CDR3 is CASSLGPAAEAFF. CDR3 DNA: TGTGCCAGCAGCTTAGGGCCCGCGGCGGAAGCTTTCTTT.

This clone was detected only once. This chain's CDR3 is CASGGLSTEAFF. In nucleotides, the CDR3 is TGTGCCAGCGGGGGACTGTCCACTGAAGCTTTCTTT. The rearrangement links TRBV6-6 to TRBJ1-1; a possible D gene is TRBD1 (5 bases). V dropped 8 bases and J dropped 4 bases, with 11 bases sitting between them. This CDR3 comprises 12 residues. Germline CDR1 and CDR2: MNHNY and SVGAGI (reference sequence).

The chain has TRBV27 and TRBJ2-5, with TRBD2 identical over 7 bases. This CDR3 is built from 15 residues. V gave up 5 bases and J gave up 5 bases; unmatched junction bases: 11. Per the germline V gene, CDR1 is MNHEY and CDR2 is SMNVEV (reference sequence). CDR3 sequence: CASSPAPGGVETQYF. Here the CDR3 DNA reads TGTGCCAGCAGTCCCGCCCCGGGAGGCGTGGAGACCCAGTACTTC.

This rearrangement joins TRBV27 to TRBJ2-7; the match to TRBD1 covers 9 bases. The V and J ends lost 5 bases and 2 bases, in that order; junction bases with no gene match: 10. The germline gives CDR1 MNHEY, CDR2 SMNVEV (reference sequence). The CDR3 has 16 residues. CDR3 sequence reads: CASSISPGTGTYEQYF. DNA of the CDR3: TGTGCCAGCAGTATCTCCCCCGGGACAGGGACCTACGAGCAGTACTTC.

Concerning this clone itself: This sample includes further DNA sequences coding for the same CDR3. This rearrangement joins TRBV7-9 to TRBJ2-7; perhaps TRBD2 as D (7 bases). This CDR3 spans 16 amino acids. The germline CDR1 and CDR2 sequences are SEHNR and FQNEAQ (reference sequence). Deletions cut 0 bases from V and 0 bases from J, with 12 bases between. CDR3 nucleotide sequence: TGTGCCAGCAGCTTAGCGCAGGGGAGGGCCTCCTACGAGCAGTACTTC. This encodes CASSLAQGRASYEQYF.